This passage covers 25 T cell receptor beta chains from one sample sequenced in a study of T cell responses to AZD1222 COVID-19 vaccine. The assay was immunoSEQ multiplex PCR, and TCRdb's table has in-frame clones only and misses some. In the table there are about 110,000 clones, about 80% of which are singletons. The specimen comprised peripheral blood, sampled on day 0 of AZD1222 vaccination. Every receptor here comes from an adult in good health.

This clone was counted once. This chain links TRBV19 with TRBJ1-6; no definite D call. V was cut by 6 bases and J by 2 bases, with 11 bases left in between. This CDR3 contains 15 residues. Germline-derived CDR1 and CDR2 are LNHDA and SQIVND (reference sequence). In nucleotides, the CDR3 is TGTGCCAGTAGACCTTGGACTACCTATAATTCACCCCTCCACTTT. This codes for CASRPWTTYNSPLHF. The full variable domain, rest sourced from reference TRBV19 and TRBJ1-6, is DGGITQSPKYLFRKEGQNVTLSCEQNLNHDAMYWYRQDPGQGLRLIYYSQIVNDFQKGDIAEGYSVSREKKESFPLTVTSAQKNPTAFYLCASRPWTTYNSPLHFGNGTRLTVT.

This clone was picked up one time. The genes are TRBV7-9 and TRBJ2-5; D remains unclear. V lost 5 bases, J lost 5 bases, and 12 bases lay in between. Germline V CDR1 and CDR2: SEHNR, FQNEAQ (reference sequence). CDR3 size: 13 residues. CDR3 in DNA: TGTGCCAGCAGCCTCCCCCCTGGGGAGACCCAGTACTTC. It yields the protein CASSLPPGETQYF.

The chain employs TRBV25-1 and TRBJ1-6; TRBD1 agrees at 7 bases. Germline loops: CDR1 MGHDK, CDR2 SYGVNS. This CDR3 region has 16 residues. V shed 2 bases and J 8 bases; nucleotides not matched to a gene: 9. The CDR3: CASSEETGKRDSPLHF. DNA of the CDR3: TGTGCCAGCAGTGAAGAGACAGGGAAAAGGGATTCACCCCTCCACTTT.

V and J are TRBV7-2 and TRBJ1-5; maybe TRBD1 (5 bases). CDR3 length: 14 residues. Per germline, CDR1 SGHTA and CDR2 FQGNSA. V lost 5 bases to trimming and J lost 7 bases, with 15 bases between them. CDR3: CASSDRSRDQPQHF. DNA of the CDR3: TGTGCCAGCAGCGACCGATCACGGGACCAGCCCCAGCATTTT.

CDR3 bases: TGTGCCAGCAGCGTAGAGGGACAGCTTGGCTACACCTTC. Its translation: CASSVEGQLGYTF. V and J are TRBV9 and TRBJ1-2, with TRBD1 matching over 7 bases. V was pared by 0 bases and J by 7 bases, with 3 bases of the junction left unmatched. This CDR3 spans 13 amino acids. In germline, CDR1 is SGDLS, CDR2 YYNGEE. Full variable domain (rest looked up from reference TRBV9 and TRBJ1-2): DSGVTQTPKHLITATGQRVTLRCSPRSGDLSVYWYQQSLDQGLQFLIQYYNGEERAKGNILERFSAQQFPDLHSELNLSSLELGDSALYFCASSVEGQLGYTFGSGTRLTVV.

This chain connects TRBV19 to TRBJ1-5; tentative D call: TRBD1 (5 bases). V lost 7 bases and J 2 bases, leaving 9 bases between the germline ends. Germline loops: CDR1 LNHDA, CDR2 SQIVND (reference sequence). The length of the CDR3 is 13 residues. The CDR3 loop is CASKFRGNQPQHF. In DNA, the CDR3 is TGTGCCAGTAAGTTCAGGGGCAATCAGCCCCAGCATTTT.

The chain combines TRBV7-9 with TRBJ2-1; TRBD2 matches 11 bases. This CDR3 is 15 amino acids long. J was trimmed by 9 bases and V by 5 bases; bases with no gene match: 9. Per germline, CDR1 SEHNR and CDR2 FQNEAQ (reference sequence). CDR3 nucleotide sequence: TGTGCCAGCAGCCTTAGCGGGGGGGACTGGGGTGAGCAGTTCTTC. Amino acid sequence: CASSLSGGDWGEQFF.

V gene TRBV19 combines with J gene TRBJ2-7, with D tentatively TRBD2 (6 bases). V dropped 3 bases and J dropped 6 bases, with 12 bases sitting between them. CDR1 and CDR2 (germline): LNHDA, SQIVND (reference sequence). The CDR3 contains 13 residues. CDR3 bases: TGTGCCAGTAGTATTGGCGGGGCCCTCGAGCAGTACTTC. As protein: CASSIGGALEQYF. The whole variable domain, filled in from reference TRBV19 and TRBJ2-7, reads DGGITQSPKYLFRKEGQNVTLSCEQNLNHDAMYWYRQDPGQGLRLIYYSQIVNDFQKGDIAEGYSVSREKKESFPLTVTSAQKNPTAFYLCASSIGGALEQYFGPGTRLTVT.

This chain connects TRBV6-5 to TRBJ1-1, with D maybe TRBD1 (5 bases). CDR1 and CDR2 from the germline V gene are MNHEY and SVGAGI. This CDR3 comprises 13 residues. Trimming shortened V by 5 bases and J by 4 bases, and 11 bases separated the two germline ends. The CDR3 DNA is TGTGCCAGCAGTCCCCCGGGACTCACTGAAGCTTTCTTT. It yields the protein CASSPPGLTEAFF.

The V gene is TRBV7-9, the J gene TRBJ2-7; 11 bases line up with TRBD1. The CDR3 contains 15 residues. Trimming took 3 bases from V and 1 from J; bases not matched to a gene: 2. Germline CDR1 reads SEHNR; CDR2 reads FQNEAQ (reference sequence). This CDR3 is CASSFGTGGSYEQYF. CDR3 DNA: TGTGCCAGCAGCTTCGGGACAGGGGGTTCCTACGAGCAGTACTTC.

As concerns this clone: Sequence at one end of the junction differs from germline and may be a read error. This specimen includes other DNA sequences encoding the same CDR3. The chain carries TRBV7-2 and TRBJ1-6; a possible D gene is TRBD1 (5 bases). Looked up from germline, CDR1 is SGHTA and CDR2 is FQGNSA. The CDR3 covers 16 residues. DNA of the CDR3: TGCGCCAGCAGCTTAGCCCCCCCAGGGAGTGGATCACCCCTCCACTTT. It translates to CASSLAPPGSGSPLHF.

The chain recombines TRBV2 with TRBJ1-3, with D perhaps TRBD1 (6 bases). Trimming shortened V by 5 bases and J by 1 base, and 24 bases separated the two germline ends. This CDR3 is 19 amino acids long. Germline loops: CDR1 SNHLY, CDR2 FYNNEI. The CDR3 nucleotides are TGTGCCAGCAGTTCGCGGGGCGGGGGCCTTAGGGGATCTGGAAACACCATATATTTT. The encoded protein is CASSSRGGGLRGSGNTIYF.

The table lists this clone with a count of one. DNA for the CDR3: TGTGCCAGCTCGCCAACCTGGGAGAACACTGAAGCTTTCTTT. Protein: CASSPTWENTEAFF. This chain links TRBV18 with TRBJ1-1; no reliable D call. The V gene's germline CDR1 is KGHSH and CDR2 LQKENI. The V end lost 6 bases, the J end lost 1 base, and 12 bases lay between the germline ends. The CDR3 contains 14 residues.

This chain connects TRBV5-6 to TRBJ1-5, with 8 bases fitting TRBD1. The CDR3 is 13 amino acids. J was trimmed by 4 bases and V by 4 bases; bases with no gene match: 1. Germline CDR1 and CDR2: SGHDT and YYEEEE. CDR3 bases: TGTGCCAGCAGCACAGGGGGGAATCAGCCCCAGCATTTT. Its translation is CASSTGGNQPQHF.

This chain joins TRBV4-1 and TRBJ2-7; D tentatively reads TRBD1 or TRBD2 (6 bases each). With 0 bases removed from V and 2 bases from J, the gap between germline ends came to 20 bases. CDR1 and CDR2 from the germline V gene are MGHRA and YSYEKL. The CDR3 spans 18 residues. CDR3 amino acids: CASSQELGLGGEAYEQYF. CDR3 DNA: TGCGCCAGCAGCCAAGAATTGGGGCTCGGGGGCGAGGCCTACGAGCAGTACTTC.

V usage is TRBV27 and J usage is TRBJ1-3; a weak D match, TRBD1 (6 bases). This CDR3 is 13 amino acids long. V gave up 4 bases and J gave up 4 bases, with 8 bases separating them. Germline CDR1 is MNHEY and CDR2 is SMNVEV (reference sequence). The chain's CDR3 is CASSSGVGNTIYF. CDR3 DNA: TGTGCCAGCAGTTCAGGGGTGGGAAACACCATATATTTT.

The genes are TRBV28 and TRBJ2-4; 7 bases align to TRBD2. Germline assignment: CDR1 MDHEN and CDR2 SYDVKM. Trimming at V came to 8 bases and at J to 5 bases, leaving 6 bases not matched to a gene. CDR3 length: 13 amino acids. The CDR3 nucleotides are TGTGCCAGCCAGCGGGATCCCCAAAACATTCAGTACTTC. It specifies CASQRDPQNIQYF.

This chain connects TRBV11-3 to TRBJ1-6; D is uncertain. The CDR3 sequence is 13 residues long. The ends were cut back, 0 bases at V and 8 bases at J, with 5 bases in the middle. Germline V lookup: CDR1 SGHNT, CDR2 YENEEA. CDR3 region: CASSLDLHSPLHF. Here the CDR3 DNA reads TGTGCCAGCAGCTTAGATCTACATTCACCCCTCCACTTT. Full variable domain (outside the CDR3, taken from reference TRBV11-3 and TRBJ1-6): EAGVVQSPRYKIIEKKQPVAFWCNPISGHNTLYWYLQNLGQGPELLIRYENEEAVDDSQLPKDRFSAERLKGVDSTLKIQPAELGDSAVYLCASSLDLHSPLHFGNGTRLTVT.

The chain uses TRBV7-2 and TRBJ2-1, with no clear D. V was cut by 4 bases and J by 6 bases, with 13 bases left in between. CDR1 and CDR2 from the germline V gene are SGHTA and FQGNSA. The CDR3 loop spans 14 amino acids. CDR3 amino acids: CASSSRVPLNEQFF. The CDR3 DNA sequence: TGTGCCAGCAGCTCAAGGGTTCCCCTCAATGAGCAGTTCTTC.

The gene calls are TRBV7-9 and TRBJ2-7; no clear D. Trimming shortened V by 2 bases and J by 0 bases, and 11 bases separated the two germline ends. Per germline, CDR1 SEHNR and CDR2 FQNEAQ (reference sequence). This CDR3 comprises 15 residues. The CDR3 region is CASSLTQFSSYEQYF. The CDR3 region has the DNA TGTGCCAGCAGCTTAACACAGTTCTCCTCCTACGAGCAGTACTTC.

The CDR3 bases are TGTGCCAGCAGTTCCAACTTCAGGGATACGCAGTATTTT. Translated: CASSSNFRDTQYF. The rearrangement joins TRBV2 to TRBJ2-3; D is unresolved. CDR3 length: 13 residues. The germline V gene encodes CDR1 SNHLY and CDR2 FYNNEI. Trimming took off 5 bases at V and 6 bases at J, with 12 bases between the two ends.

The rearrangement joins TRBV7-9 to TRBJ1-4; D perhaps matches TRBD1 (5 bases). This CDR3 spans 15 amino acids. The germline CDR1 and CDR2 sequences are SEHNR and FQNEAQ (reference sequence). V lost 3 bases and J lost 8, with 16 bases in between. CDR3 coding DNA: TGTGCCAGCAGCTTGATTCAGGGTGGAGGAGAAAAACTGTTTTTT. As protein: CASSLIQGGGEKLFF.

This clone was seen just once. The chain carries TRBV18 and TRBJ2-3, with 7 bases aligning to TRBD2. With V trimmed by 3 bases and J by 4 bases, 4 bases remained unmatched. CDR3 length: 14 amino acids. Germline V gene data show CDR1 as KGHSH and CDR2 as LQKENI. The CDR3 sequence is CASSPREQADTQYF. In DNA, the CDR3 is TGTGCCAGCTCACCGCGGGAGCAGGCAGATACGCAGTATTTT.

The gene calls are TRBV2 and TRBJ2-1; 7 nucleotides line up with TRBD2. Germline V lookup: CDR1 SNHLY, CDR2 FYNNEI. V lost 6 bases, J lost 5 bases, and 10 bases stayed unmatched. This CDR3 contains 15 residues. This CDR3 is CASRLERGPNNEQFF. CDR3 DNA: TGTGCCAGCAGACTAGAGCGGGGCCCTAACAATGAGCAGTTCTTC.

The chain uses TRBV5-1 and TRBJ2-5; D assignment may be TRBD1 or TRBD2 (5 bases each). Germline V gene sequence: CDR1 SGHRS, CDR2 YFSETQ. The CDR3 has 12 residues. V was clipped by 5 bases and J by 4 bases, with 9 bases between them. The CDR3 nucleotides read TGCGCCAGCAGAGAGGGGTCAGAGACCCAGTACTTC. Translating gives CASREGSETQYF.